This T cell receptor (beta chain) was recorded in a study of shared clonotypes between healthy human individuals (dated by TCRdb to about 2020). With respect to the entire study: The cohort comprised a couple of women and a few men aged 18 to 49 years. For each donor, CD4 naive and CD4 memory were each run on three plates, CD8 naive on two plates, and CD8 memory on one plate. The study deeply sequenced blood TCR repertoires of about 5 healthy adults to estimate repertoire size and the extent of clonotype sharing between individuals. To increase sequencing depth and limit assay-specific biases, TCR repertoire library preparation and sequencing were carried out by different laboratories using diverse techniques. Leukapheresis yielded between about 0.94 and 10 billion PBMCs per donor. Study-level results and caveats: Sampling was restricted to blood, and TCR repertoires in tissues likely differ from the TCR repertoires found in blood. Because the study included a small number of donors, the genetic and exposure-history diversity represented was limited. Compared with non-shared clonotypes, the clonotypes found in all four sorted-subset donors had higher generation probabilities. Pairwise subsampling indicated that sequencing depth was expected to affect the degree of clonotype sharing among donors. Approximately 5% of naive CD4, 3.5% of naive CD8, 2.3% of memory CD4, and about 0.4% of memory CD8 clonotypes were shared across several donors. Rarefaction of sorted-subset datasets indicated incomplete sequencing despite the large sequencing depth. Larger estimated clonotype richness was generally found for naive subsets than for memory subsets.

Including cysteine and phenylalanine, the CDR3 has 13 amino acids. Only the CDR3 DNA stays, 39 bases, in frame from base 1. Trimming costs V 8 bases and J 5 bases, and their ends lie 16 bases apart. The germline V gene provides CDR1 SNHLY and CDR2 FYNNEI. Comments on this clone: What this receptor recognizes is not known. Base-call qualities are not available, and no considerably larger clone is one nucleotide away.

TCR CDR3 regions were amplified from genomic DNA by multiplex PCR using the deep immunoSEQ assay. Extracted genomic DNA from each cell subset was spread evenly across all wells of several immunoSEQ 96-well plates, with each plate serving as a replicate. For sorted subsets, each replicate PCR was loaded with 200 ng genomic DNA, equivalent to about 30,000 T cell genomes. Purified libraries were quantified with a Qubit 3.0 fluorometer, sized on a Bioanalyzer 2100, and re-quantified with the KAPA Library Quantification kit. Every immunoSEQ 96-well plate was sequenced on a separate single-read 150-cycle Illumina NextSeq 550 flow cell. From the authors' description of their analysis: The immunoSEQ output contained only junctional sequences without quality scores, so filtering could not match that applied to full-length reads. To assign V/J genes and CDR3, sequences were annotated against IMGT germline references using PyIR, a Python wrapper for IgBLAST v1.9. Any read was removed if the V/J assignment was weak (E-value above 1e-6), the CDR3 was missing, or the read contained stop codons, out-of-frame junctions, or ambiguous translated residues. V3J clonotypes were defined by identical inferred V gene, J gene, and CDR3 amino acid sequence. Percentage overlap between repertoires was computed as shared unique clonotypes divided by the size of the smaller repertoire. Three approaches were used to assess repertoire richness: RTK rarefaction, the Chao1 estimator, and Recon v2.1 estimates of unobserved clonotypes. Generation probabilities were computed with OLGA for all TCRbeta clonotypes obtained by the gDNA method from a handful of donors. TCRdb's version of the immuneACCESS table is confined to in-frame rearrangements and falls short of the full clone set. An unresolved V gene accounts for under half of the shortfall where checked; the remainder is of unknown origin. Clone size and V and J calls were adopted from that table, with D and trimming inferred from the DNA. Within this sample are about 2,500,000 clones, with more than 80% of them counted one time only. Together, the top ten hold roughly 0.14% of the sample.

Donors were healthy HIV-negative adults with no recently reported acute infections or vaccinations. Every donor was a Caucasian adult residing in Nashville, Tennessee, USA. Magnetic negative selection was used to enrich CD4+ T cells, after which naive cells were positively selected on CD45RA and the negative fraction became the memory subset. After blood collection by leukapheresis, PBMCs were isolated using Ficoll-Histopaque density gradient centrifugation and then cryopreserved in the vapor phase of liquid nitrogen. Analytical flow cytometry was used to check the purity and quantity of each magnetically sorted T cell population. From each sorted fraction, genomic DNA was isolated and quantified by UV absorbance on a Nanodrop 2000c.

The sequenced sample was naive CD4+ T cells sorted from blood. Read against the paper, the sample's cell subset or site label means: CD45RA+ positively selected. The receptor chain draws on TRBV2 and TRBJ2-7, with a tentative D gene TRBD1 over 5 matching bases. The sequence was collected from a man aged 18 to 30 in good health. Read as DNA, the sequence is TGTGCCAGCGGACGGCAGGGTTTCGACGAGCAGTACTTC. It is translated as CASGRQGFDEQYF.